This TCR beta chain appears in the sequencing data of a study of blood T cell repertoires in COVID-19. Overall study context: PBMCs, B-cell-depleted T cells, or T cells provided the cDNA or gDNA that made up the material.

Original data processing: Scientists estimated how many nucleated cells there were by amplifying reference gene primers. Some clones are missing from TCRdb's copy, which holds only in-frame ones; the method was immunoSEQ multiplex PCR. V and J calls plus clone size are reproduced from that table; the DNA served to infer D and trimming. Among just over 650,000 clones listed, approximately 90% were seen once. Trimming stripped 6 bases from V and 0 bases from J, with 8 bases between. In germline, CDR1 is KGHSH, CDR2 LQKENI. This CDR3 comprises 14 residues. The receptor comes from a woman in her late teens or twenties with acute or convalescent COVID-19. Sequenced input: peripheral blood. V and J are TRBV18 and TRBJ1-4; possible D gene TRBD1, 5 bases. CDR3 region: CASSEGATNEKLFF. Here the CDR3 DNA reads TGTGCCAGCTCCGAAGGGGCAACTAATGAAAAACTGTTTTTT.